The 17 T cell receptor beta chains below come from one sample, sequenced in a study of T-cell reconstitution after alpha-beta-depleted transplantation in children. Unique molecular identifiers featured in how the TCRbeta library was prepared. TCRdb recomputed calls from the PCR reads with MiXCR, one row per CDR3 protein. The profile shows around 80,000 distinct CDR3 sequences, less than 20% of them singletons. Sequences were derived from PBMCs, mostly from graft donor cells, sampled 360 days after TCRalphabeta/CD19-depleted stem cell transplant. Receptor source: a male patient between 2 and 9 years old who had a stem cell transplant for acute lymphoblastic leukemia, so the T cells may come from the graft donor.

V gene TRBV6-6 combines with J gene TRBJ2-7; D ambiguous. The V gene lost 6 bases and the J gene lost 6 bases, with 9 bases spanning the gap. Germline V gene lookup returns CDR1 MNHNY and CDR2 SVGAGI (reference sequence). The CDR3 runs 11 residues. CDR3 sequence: CASRERGEQYF. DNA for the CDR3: TGTGCCAGCAGGGAAAGAGGCGAGCAGTACTTC.

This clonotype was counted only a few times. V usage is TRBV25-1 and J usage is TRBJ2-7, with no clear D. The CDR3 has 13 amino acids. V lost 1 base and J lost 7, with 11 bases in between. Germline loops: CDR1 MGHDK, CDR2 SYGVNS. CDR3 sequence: CASSELRRGEQYF. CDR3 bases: TGTGCCAGCAGTGAATTGAGACGTGGAGAGCAGTACTTC.

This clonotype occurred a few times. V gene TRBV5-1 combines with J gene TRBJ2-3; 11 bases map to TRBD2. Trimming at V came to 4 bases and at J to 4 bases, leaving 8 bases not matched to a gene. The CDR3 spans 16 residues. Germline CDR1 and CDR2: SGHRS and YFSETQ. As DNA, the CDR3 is TGCGCCAGCAGCCCGAATAGCGGGAGGGGTCCAGATACGCAGTATTTT. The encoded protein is CASSPNSGRGPDTQYF.

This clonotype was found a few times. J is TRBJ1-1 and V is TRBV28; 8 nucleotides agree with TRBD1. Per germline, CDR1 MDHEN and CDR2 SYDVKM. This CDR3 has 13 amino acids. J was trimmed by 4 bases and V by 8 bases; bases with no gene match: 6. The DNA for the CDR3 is TGTGCCAGCGGGTCAGGGGGCTTCACTGAAGCTTTCTTT. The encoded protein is CASGSGGFTEAFF.

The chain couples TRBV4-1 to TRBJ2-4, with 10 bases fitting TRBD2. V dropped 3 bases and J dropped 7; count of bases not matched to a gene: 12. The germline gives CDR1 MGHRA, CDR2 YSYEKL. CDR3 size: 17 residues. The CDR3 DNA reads TGCGCCAGCAGCCACGGTGGTCGGCCTAGCGGGAGCAACATTCAGTACTTC. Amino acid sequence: CASSHGGRPSGSNIQYF.

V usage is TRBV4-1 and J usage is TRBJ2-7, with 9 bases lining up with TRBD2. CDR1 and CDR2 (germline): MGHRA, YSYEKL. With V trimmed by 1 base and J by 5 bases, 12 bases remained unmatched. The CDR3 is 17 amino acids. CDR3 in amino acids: CASSQGYPLAGVDEQYF. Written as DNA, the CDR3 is TGCGCCAGCAGCCAAGGGTACCCCTTAGCGGGAGTGGACGAGCAGTACTTC.

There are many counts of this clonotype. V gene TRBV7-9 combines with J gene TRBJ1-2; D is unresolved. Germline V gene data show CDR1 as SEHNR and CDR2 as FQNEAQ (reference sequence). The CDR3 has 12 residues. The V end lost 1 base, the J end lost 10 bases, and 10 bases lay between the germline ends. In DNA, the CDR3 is TGTGCCAGCAGCTTAGAGTCGGTGGACTACACCTTC. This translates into CASSLESVDYTF.

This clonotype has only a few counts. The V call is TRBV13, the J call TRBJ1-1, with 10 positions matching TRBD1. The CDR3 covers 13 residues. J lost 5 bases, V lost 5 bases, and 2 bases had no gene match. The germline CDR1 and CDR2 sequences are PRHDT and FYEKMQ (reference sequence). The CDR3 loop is CASSDRGLTEAFF. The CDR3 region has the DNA TGTGCCAGCAGCGACAGGGGGCTAACTGAAGCTTTCTTT.

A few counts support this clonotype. CDR3 DNA sequence: TGTGCCAGCAGTTTTTCCCACAGGAACACCGGGGAGCTGTTTTTT. Protein: CASSFSHRNTGELFF. The gene calls are TRBV12-3 or TRBV12-4 and TRBJ2-2; D unclear. Trimming removed 3 bases at V and 1 base at J, with 9 bases between. The CDR3 is 15 residues long.

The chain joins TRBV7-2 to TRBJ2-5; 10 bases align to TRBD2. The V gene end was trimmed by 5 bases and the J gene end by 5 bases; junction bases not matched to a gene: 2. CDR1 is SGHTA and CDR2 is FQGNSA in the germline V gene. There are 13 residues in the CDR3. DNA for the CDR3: TGTGCCAGCAGCGCGGGACTAGCGGAGACCCAGTACTTC. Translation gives CASSAGLAETQYF. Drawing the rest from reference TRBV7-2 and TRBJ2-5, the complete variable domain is GAGVSQSPSNKVTEKGKDVELRCDPISGHTALYWYRQSLGQGLEFLIYFQGNSAPDKSGLPSDRFSAERTGGSVSTLTIQRTQQEDSAVYLCASSAGLAETQYFGPGTRLLVL.

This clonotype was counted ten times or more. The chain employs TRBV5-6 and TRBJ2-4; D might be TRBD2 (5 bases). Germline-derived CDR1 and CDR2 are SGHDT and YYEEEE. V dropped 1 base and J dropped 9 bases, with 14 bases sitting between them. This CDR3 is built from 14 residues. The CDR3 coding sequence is TGTGCCAGCAGCTTGTGGGGAGCGGCCCTCATTCAGTACTTC. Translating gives CASSLWGAALIQYF.

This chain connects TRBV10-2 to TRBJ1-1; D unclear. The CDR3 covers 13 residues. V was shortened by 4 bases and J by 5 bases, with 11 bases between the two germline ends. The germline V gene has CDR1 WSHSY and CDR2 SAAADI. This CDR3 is CASSGDLGTEAFF. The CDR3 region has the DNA TGCGCCAGCAGTGGGGATCTAGGGACTGAAGCTTTCTTT.

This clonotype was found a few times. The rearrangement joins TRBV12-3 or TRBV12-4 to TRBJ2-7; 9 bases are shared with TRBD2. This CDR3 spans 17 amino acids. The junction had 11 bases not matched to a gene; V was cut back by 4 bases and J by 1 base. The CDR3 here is CASSYGGRARRSYEQYF. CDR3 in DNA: TGTGCCAGCAGTTATGGCGGGAGGGCCAGGAGGTCCTACGAGCAGTACTTC.

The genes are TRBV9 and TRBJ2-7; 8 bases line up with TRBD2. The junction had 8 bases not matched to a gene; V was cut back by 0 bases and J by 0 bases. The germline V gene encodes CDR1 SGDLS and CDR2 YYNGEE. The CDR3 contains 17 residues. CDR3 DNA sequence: TGTGCCAGCAGCGTAGGTTCCACTAGCGGCCTCTCCTACGAGCAGTACTTC. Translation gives CASSVGSTSGLSYEQYF. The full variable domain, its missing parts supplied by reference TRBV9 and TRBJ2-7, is DSGVTQTPKHLITATGQRVTLRCSPRSGDLSVYWYQQSLDQGLQFLIQYYNGEERAKGNILERFSAQQFPDLHSELNLSSLELGDSALYFCASSVGSTSGLSYEQYFGPGTRLTVT.

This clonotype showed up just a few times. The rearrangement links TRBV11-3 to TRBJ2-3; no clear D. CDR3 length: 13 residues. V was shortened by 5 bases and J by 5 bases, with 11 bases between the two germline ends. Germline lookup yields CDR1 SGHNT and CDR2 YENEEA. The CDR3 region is CASSPRTVDTQYF. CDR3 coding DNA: TGTGCCAGCAGCCCCCGGACGGTAGATACGCAGTATTTT.

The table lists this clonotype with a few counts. CDR3 sequence (DNA): TGTGCCAGCAGCTTAATTCCAGGACATACCTACGAGCAGTACTTC. It translates to CASSLIPGHTYEQYF. This chain uses TRBV11-3 with TRBJ2-7; D might be TRBD1 (5 bases). Trimming removed 2 bases at V and 2 bases at J, with 13 bases between. The CDR3 sequence is 15 residues long. CDR1 and CDR2 from the germline V gene are SGHNT and YENEEA.

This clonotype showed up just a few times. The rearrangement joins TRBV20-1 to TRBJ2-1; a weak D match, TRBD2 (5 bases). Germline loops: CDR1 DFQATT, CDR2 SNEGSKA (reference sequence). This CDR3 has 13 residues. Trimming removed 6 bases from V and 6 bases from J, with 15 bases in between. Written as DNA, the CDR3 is TGCAGTGCCCCAGCGGATTTGGGCAATGAGCAGTTCTTC. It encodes CSAPADLGNEQFF.